The following is a TCR beta chain sequence with its context. Its target is not known. This record comes from a study of T cell responses to AZD1222 COVID-19 vaccine. Study background: Pooled samples include second doses given at about 4 or 12 weeks.

Study results and caveats: Every sample of the repertoires postdated the peak T cell response. Vaccination with two AZD1222 doses was followed by a rise in Spike-specific TCR breadth and depth. Within unmutated variant regions lay the reported targets of nearly half of spike-specific TCRs.

Method: immunoSEQ multiplex PCR; TCRdb's copy keeps in-frame clones and lacks some. The table lists 100,000 to 150,000 clones, about nine tenths of them singletons. Germline V gives CDR1 MGHRA, CDR2 YSYEKL. Trimming removed 3 bases from V and 10 bases from J, with 10 bases in between. The CDR3 extends over 13 amino acids. The rearrangement joins TRBV4-1 to TRBJ1-6, with D unresolved. The material sequenced was peripheral blood, taken on day 0 of AZD1222 vaccination. This clonotype was sampled from an adult in good health. The CDR3 region has the DNA TGCGCCAGCAGCCAGGCCGCGTGGTCACCCCTCCACTTT. Protein product: CASSQAAWSPLHF.